A selection of T cell receptor beta chains follows, all from one sample in a study of blood T cells in healthy people across ages. TCRdb re-derived calls from the 5' RACE reads in MiXCR, one entry per CDR3 protein. The profile shows about 1,500,000 distinct CDR3 sequences, roughly 30% of them singletons. The sequenced sample was blood. Source of these receptors: a woman younger than 45 in good health. Each CDR3 is given with its conserved first and last residue. The order of the fields is D gene, J gene, clone size, V gene, CDR3 protein, CDR3 DNA. The D gene is left open where the match is weak. The size field is filled for only some rows; it gives once, few, many or a size class.

. TRBJ2-1 . TRBV12-3/TRBV12-4 CAMDLNEQFF TGTGCCATGGATCTGAATGAGCAGTTCTTC
. TRBJ2-3 few TRBV12-5 CASGPEGELYTDTQYF TGTGCTAGTGGCCCGGAGGGCGAGCTGTACACAGATACGCAGTATTTT
TRBD1 TRBJ1-1 few TRBV29-1 CSVDQGALNTEAFF TGCAGCGTTGACCAGGGGGCCCTGAACACTGAAGCTTTCTTT
. TRBJ2-1 . TRBV20-1 CSAREGGAEQFF TGCAGTGCTAGAGAGGGGGGGGCTGAGCAGTTCTTC
. TRBJ2-1 . TRBV24-1 CATSDGLSYNEQFF TGTGCCACCAGTGACGGACTATCCTACAATGAGCAGTTCTTC
. TRBJ2-3 many TRBV29-1 CSSEAYDTQYF TGCAGCTCCGAGGCGTATGATACGCAGTATTTT
TRBD1 TRBJ1-6 few TRBV2 CASIGGQGTSPLHF TGTGCCAGCATAGGGGGACAGGGGACTTCACCCCTCCACTTT
. TRBJ1-2 . TRBV5-1 CASSLLLGPYGYTF TGCGCCAGCAGCTTATTGTTGGGGCCCTATGGCTACACCTTC
. TRBJ1-1 . TRBV14 CASSLLRGQNTEAFF TGTGCCAGCAGCCTCCTCCGGGGCCAGAACACTGAAGCTTTCTTT
. TRBJ1-1 . TRBV7-2 CASSFKTPMNTEAFF TGTGCCAGCAGCTTTAAGACCCCGATGAACACTGAAGCTTTCTTT
. TRBJ2-2 . TRBV30 CAWSVRLSPRVTGELFF TGTGCCTGGAGTGTACGGTTAAGCCCGAGGGTTACTGGGGAGCTGTTTTTT
. TRBJ2-5 . TRBV29-1 CSVPTARGTQYF TGCAGCGTTCCGACAGCCCGTGGGACCCAGTACTTC
. TRBJ2-1 many TRBV18 CASHPPTRRTEQFF TGTGCCAGCCATCCCCCAACCCGTCGGACTGAGCAGTTCTTC
. TRBJ2-2 . TRBV7-9 CASLGHSTGELFF TGTGCCAGCCTGGGACACTCCACCGGGGAGCTGTTTTTT